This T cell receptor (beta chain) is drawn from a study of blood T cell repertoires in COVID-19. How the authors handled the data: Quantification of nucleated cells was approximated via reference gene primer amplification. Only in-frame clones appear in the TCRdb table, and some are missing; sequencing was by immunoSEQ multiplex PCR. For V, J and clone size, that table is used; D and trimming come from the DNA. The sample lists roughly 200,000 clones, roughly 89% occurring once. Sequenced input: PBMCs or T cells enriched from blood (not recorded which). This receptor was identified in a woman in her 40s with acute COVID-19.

The CDR3 region has the DNA TGTGCCAGCACCCCCAAAGAGGGTGGGTATAATTCACCCCTCCACTTT. It yields the protein CASTPKEGGYNSPLHF. V usage is TRBV2 and J usage is TRBJ1-6; no definite D call. The CDR3 runs 16 residues. V lost 7 bases to trimming and J lost 4 bases, with 17 bases between them. Germline V gene data show CDR1 as SNHLY and CDR2 as FYNNEI.